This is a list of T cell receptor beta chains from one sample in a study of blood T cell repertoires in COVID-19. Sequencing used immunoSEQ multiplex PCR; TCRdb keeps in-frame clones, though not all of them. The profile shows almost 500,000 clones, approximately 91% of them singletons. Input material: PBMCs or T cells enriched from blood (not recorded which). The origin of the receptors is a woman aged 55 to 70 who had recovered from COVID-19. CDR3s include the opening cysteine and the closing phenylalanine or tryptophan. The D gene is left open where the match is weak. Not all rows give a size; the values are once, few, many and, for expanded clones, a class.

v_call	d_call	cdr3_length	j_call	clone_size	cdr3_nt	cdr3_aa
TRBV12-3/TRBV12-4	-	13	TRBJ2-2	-	TGTGCCAGCGCGGACAGCAACACCGGGGAGCTGTTTTTT	CASADSNTGELFF
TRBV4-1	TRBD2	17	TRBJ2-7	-	TGCGCCAGCAGCCAACTCTTTGGGACTAGCGGGGCCTACGAGCAGTACTTC	CASSQLFGTSGAYEQYF
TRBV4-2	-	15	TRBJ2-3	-	TGTGCCAGCAGCCCCCGAGGTTCGGCCGAAGATACGCAGTATTTT	CASSPRGSAEDTQYF
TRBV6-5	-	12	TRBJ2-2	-	TGTGCCAGCAGTTACGAGAGGGCTGAGCTGTTTTTT	CASSYERAELFF
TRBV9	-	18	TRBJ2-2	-	TGTGCCAGCAGCGCCCTATTCACAGGAGAAGGCTTGACCGGGGAGCTGTTTTTT	CASSALFTGEGLTGELFF
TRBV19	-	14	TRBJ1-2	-	TGTGCCAGTAGTGGGTTCGACAGGAACTATGGCTACACCTTC	CASSGFDRNYGYTF
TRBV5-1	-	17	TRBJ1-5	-	TGCGCCAGCAGCTTTTCAACACGGCAGGTCCGCAATCAGCCCCAGCATTTT	CASSFSTRQVRNQPQHF
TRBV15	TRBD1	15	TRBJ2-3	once	TGTGCCACCAGCAGAGGTCGCTCAGGGGGAGATACGCAGTATTTT	CATSRGRSGGDTQYF
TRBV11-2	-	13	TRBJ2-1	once	TGTGCCAGCAGCTTAGGGACAGACAATGAGCAGTTCTTC	CASSLGTDNEQFF
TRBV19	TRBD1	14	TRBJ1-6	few	TGTGCCAGTAGTGGGACAGCCTATAATTCACCCCTCCACTTT	CASSGTAYNSPLHF
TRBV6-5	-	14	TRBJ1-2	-	TGTGCCAGCAGTTACTCGCCGGGGCGGGGTGGCTACACCTTC	CASSYSPGRGGYTF
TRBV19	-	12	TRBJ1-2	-	TGTGCCAGTAGCCCCCCACTCTCTGGCTACACCTTC	CASSPPLSGYTF
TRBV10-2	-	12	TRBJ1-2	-	TGCGCCAGCATGACCGACAGCTATGGCTACACCTTC	CASMTDSYGYTF
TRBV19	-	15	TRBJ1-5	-	TGTGCCAGTAGTATAGTTGGCCATAGCAATCAGCCCCAGCATTTT	CASSIVGHSNQPQHF
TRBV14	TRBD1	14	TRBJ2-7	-	TGTGCCAGCAGCCAAAGGGGGCGAGTTTACGAGCAGTACTTC	CASSQRGRVYEQYF
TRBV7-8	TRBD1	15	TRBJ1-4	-	TGTGCCAGCAGCATGGGACAGGGGTTTAATGAAAAACTGTTTTTT	CASSMGQGFNEKLFF
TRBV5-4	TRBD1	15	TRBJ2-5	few	TGTGCCAGCAGAGCCAACGACAGGGTACAAGAGACCCAGTACTTC	CASRANDRVQETQYF
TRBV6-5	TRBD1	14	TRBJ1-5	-	TGTGCCAGCATCCCGGACAGGGGGCATCAGCCCCAGCATTTT	CASIPDRGHQPQHF
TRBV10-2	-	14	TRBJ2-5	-	TGCGCCAGCAGTGTAACTAGTTTGGTGGAGACCCAGTACTTC	CASSVTSLVETQYF
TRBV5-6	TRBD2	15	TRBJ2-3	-	TGTGCCAGCAGCTTTGGGGGGGTTAGCACAGATACGCAGTATTTT	CASSFGGVSTDTQYF
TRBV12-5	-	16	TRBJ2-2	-	TGTGCTAGTGGTTTGGTACTTAGTGCGAACACCGGGGAGCTGTTTTTT	CASGLVLSANTGELFF
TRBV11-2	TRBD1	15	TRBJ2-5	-	TGTGCCAGCAGCTTAGAAAGGACAGGGAGGGAGACCCAGTACTTC	CASSLERTGRETQYF